This T cell receptor (beta chain) was sequenced in a study of cytomegalovirus exposure and HLA in healthy donors. General study results and limits: Among TCR sequences, most were rare, though some public TCRs appeared in many donors.

As concerns this clone: Its specificity is not known.

Germline values: CDR1 SGHTA, CDR2 FQGTGA. V was trimmed by 1 base and J by 5 bases, leaving 9 bases between them. The CDR3 consists of 15 residues. The primer mix had 60 Vbeta and 13 Jbeta primers. The repertoire was sequenced with immunoSEQ multiplex PCR; TCRdb's copy has only in-frame clones and lacks some. The sample carries about 160,000 clones, approximately 82% recorded once. The genes are TRBV7-3 and TRBJ1-6; TRBD1 is a possible D gene (6 bases). Sequencing was performed on PBMCs. The receptor comes from a male donor in good health and CMV-seronegative. CDR3 protein: CASSLIGQNNSPLHF. CDR3 in DNA: TGTGCCAGCAGCTTAATCGGACAGAATAATTCACCCCTCCACTTT.